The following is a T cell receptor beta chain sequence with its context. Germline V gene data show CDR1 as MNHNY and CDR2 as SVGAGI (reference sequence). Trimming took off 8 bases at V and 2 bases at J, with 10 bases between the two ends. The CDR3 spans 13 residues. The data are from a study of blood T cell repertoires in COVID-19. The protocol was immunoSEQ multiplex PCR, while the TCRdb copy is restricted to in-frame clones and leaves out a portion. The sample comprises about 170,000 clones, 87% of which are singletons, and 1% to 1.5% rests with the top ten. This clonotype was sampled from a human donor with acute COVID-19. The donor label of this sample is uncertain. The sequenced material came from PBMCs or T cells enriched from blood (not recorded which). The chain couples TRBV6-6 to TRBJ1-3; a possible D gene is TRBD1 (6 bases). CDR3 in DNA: TGTGCCAGCTTGTGGACAGCTGGAAACACCATATATTTT. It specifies CASLWTAGNTIYF.